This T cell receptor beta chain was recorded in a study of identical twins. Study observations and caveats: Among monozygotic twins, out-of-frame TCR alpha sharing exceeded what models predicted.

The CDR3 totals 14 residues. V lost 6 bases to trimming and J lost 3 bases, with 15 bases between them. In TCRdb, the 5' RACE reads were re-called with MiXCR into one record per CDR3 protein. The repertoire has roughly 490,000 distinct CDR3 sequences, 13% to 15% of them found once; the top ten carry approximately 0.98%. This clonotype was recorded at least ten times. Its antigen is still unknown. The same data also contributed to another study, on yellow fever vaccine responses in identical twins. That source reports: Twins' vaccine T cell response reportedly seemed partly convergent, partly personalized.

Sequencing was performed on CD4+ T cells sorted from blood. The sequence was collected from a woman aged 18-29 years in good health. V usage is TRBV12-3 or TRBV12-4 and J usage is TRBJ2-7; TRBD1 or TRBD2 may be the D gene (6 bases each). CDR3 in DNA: TGTGCCAGCAGCGGAGGGGGGAAAGTCTACGAGCAGTACTTC. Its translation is CASSGGGKVYEQYF.